This TCR beta chain originates from a study of cytomegalovirus exposure and HLA in healthy donors. Germline values: CDR1 MDHEN, CDR2 SYDVKM. This CDR3 contains 14 residues. V was cut by 7 bases and J by 2 bases, with 12 bases left in between. General observations from the study: Specificity of a few CMV-associated chains for CMV antigens was verified in vitro.

Each donor was nominally healthy when sampled (though unrecorded immune exposures were likely). The PCR ran on 60 Vbeta and 13 Jbeta primers. Measured with immunoSEQ multiplex PCR; TCRdb has only the in-frame clones, and not every one. The sample yields under 200,000 clones, roughly 80% seen once. The count of this clone is one. Its specificity is not known. The J gene is TRBJ1-5, the V gene TRBV28; D is possibly TRBD1 (6 bases). The sequenced sample consisted of PBMCs. This clonotype was sampled from a man younger than 30 in good health and CMV-seronegative. The CDR3 DNA is TGTGCCAGCACCGCCAGGGGACGCAATCAGCCCCAGCATTTT. The encoded protein is CASTARGRNQPQHF.